Sequencing of this T cell receptor (beta chain) was carried out in a study of cytomegalovirus exposure and HLA in healthy donors. Primers for the PCR totalled 60 Vbeta and 13 Jbeta. TCRdb keeps only in-frame clones here, not all; method: immunoSEQ multiplex PCR. The table lists around 99,000 clones, around 77% of them singletons, with more than 3% in the top ten. V was trimmed by 4 bases and J by 0 bases, leaving 18 bases between them. The CDR3 consists of 17 residues. Per germline, CDR1 SEHNR and CDR2 FQNEAQ (reference sequence). V usage is TRBV7-9 and J usage is TRBJ1-1; a possible D gene is TRBD1 (6 bases). The clonotype comes from a man aged 35 to 55 in good health and CMV-seronegative. Material for sequencing was PBMCs. CDR3 amino acids: CASSSELRGGLNTEAFF. CDR3 in DNA: TGTGCCAGCAGCTCCGAACTGCGGGGGGGCTTGAACACTGAAGCTTTCTTT.